Below are 31 T cell receptor beta chains sequenced from a single sample in a study of blood T cell repertoires in COVID-19. Here immunoSEQ multiplex PCR was the method, and the copy in TCRdb shows in-frame clones only, minus some. The sample includes just over 300,000 clones, 70% to 90% of them seen just once. Input material: PBMCs or T cells enriched from blood (not recorded which). The receptors come from a man aged 30-40 years who had recovered from COVID-19.

This chain connects TRBV6-5 to TRBJ1-2; no firm D call. The CDR3 sequence is 12 residues long. V was pared by 6 bases and J by 4 bases, with 9 bases between. Germline assignment: CDR1 MNHEY and CDR2 SVGAGI. Written as DNA, the CDR3 is TGTGCCAGCAGCGGGGTTAGCTATGGCTACACCTTC. Protein product: CASSGVSYGYTF.

Note on this clone: The same CDR3 can be traced to other DNA sequences in this sample. The rearrangement joins TRBV12-3 or TRBV12-4 to TRBJ2-5, with a tentative D call TRBD2 (5 bases). CDR3 length equals 11 residues. The ends were cut back, 5 bases at V and 5 bases at J, with 6 bases in the middle. CDR3 coding DNA: TGTGCCAGCAGTCGCGGGGAGACCCAGTACTTC. Protein: CASSRGETQYF.

This clone was observed a few times. The chain couples TRBV2 to TRBJ2-1; D gene uncertain. CDR3 length: 11 amino acids. Trimming took 7 bases from V and 6 from J, leaving 7 bases between them. The V gene's germline CDR1 is SNHLY and CDR2 FYNNEI. The CDR3: CASTVANEQFF. The CDR3 coding sequence is TGTGCCAGCACCGTGGCCAATGAGCAGTTCTTC. The whole variable domain, remainder taken from reference TRBV2 and TRBJ2-1, is EPEVTQTPSHQVTQMGQEVILRCVPISNHLYFYWYRQILGQKVEFLVSFYNNEISEKSEIFDDQFSVERPDGSNFTLKIRSTKLEDSAMYFCASTVANEQFFGPGTRLTVL.

The V and J genes are TRBV7-8 and TRBJ1-1; 7 nucleotides match TRBD1. The CDR3 consists of 13 residues. From germline, CDR1 is SGHVS and CDR2 FQNEAQ. V shed 8 bases and J 1 base; nucleotides not matched to a gene: 4. CDR3 region: CASGRDRNTEAFF. The CDR3 DNA is TGTGCCAGCGGCCGGGACAGGAACACTGAAGCTTTCTTT.

The gene calls are TRBV29-1 and TRBJ1-4, with 10 bases aligning to TRBD1. The ends lost 7 bases at V and 7 bases at J; junction bases unmatched: 6. This CDR3 has 13 amino acids. Germline V lookup: CDR1 SQVTM, CDR2 ANQGSEA. The CDR3 DNA sequence: TGCAGCGCTGGCCGGGACAGGGGTGAAAAACTGTTTTTT. It translates to CSAGRDRGEKLFF.

The genes are TRBV11-2 and TRBJ1-2; TRBD1 matches 7 bases. Germline trimming cut 6 bases from V and 8 bases from J; bases unmatched to any gene: 6. CDR3 length: 12 residues. Per germline, CDR1 SGHAT and CDR2 FQNNGV. In DNA form, the CDR3 reads TGTGCCAGCAGTTTCGACAGGGACGGCTACACCTTC. Amino acids: CASSFDRDGYTF.

The chain joins TRBV15 to TRBJ2-3, with 9 nucleotides matching TRBD1. The length of the CDR3 is 15 residues. Germline V gives CDR1 LNHNV, CDR2 YYDKDF (reference sequence). The trim removed 1 base at V and 4 bases at J, leaving 3 bases unmatched. CDR3 residues: CATSRGTGDADTQYF. The CDR3 DNA reads TGTGCCACCAGCAGAGGGACAGGGGATGCAGATACGCAGTATTTT.

The rearrangement joins TRBV4-2 to TRBJ1-2; TRBD1 agrees at 7 bases. Germline values: CDR1 LGHNA, CDR2 YNFKEQ. The CDR3 length is 17 residues. V lost 1 base, J lost 6 bases, and 14 bases stayed unmatched. CDR3 coding DNA: TGTGCCAGCAGCCAAGTGTTTGGAGACAGGGAGTCGGATGGCTACACCTTC. This translates into CASSQVFGDRESDGYTF.

V is TRBV5-4 and J is TRBJ1-2, with TRBD1 matching over 10 bases. The CDR3 is made up of 15 amino acids. CDR1 and CDR2 from the germline V gene are SGHNT and YYREEE (reference sequence). Unmatched junction bases numbered 11, after V lost 4 bases and J lost 8 bases. CDR3 amino acids: CASSRTGTGVRGYTF. Written as DNA, the CDR3 is TGTGCCAGCAGCCGGACCGGGACAGGGGTGCGGGGCTACACCTTC.

V gene TRBV19 combines with J gene TRBJ2-7, with D tentatively TRBD2 (6 bases). CDR1 LNHDA and CDR2 SQIVND come from the germline V gene (reference sequence). V lost 6 bases to trimming and J lost 2 bases, with 17 bases between them. This CDR3 region has 15 residues. CDR3 residues: CASSFTYSSAYEQYF. The CDR3 coding sequence is TGTGCCAGTAGCTTTACCTATTCTAGCGCCTACGAGCAGTACTTC.

The CDR3 spells CASSLGSGGANEQFF. The CDR3 DNA reads as TGTGCCAGCAGCTTAGGTAGCGGGGGGGCCAACGAGCAGTTCTTC. The J gene is TRBJ2-1, the V gene TRBV7-9; 11 bases match TRBD2. The CDR3 consists of 15 residues. Germline V gene sequence: CDR1 SEHNR, CDR2 FQNEAQ (reference sequence). V dropped 1 base and J dropped 10; count of bases not matched to a gene: 6.

The chain has TRBV15 and TRBJ1-1, with unresolved D. The CDR3 covers 13 residues. Germline V gives CDR1 LNHNV, CDR2 YYDKDF (reference sequence). V shed 0 bases and J shed 6 bases, with 8 bases lying between them. Here the CDR3 reads CATSRDLQSEAFF. CDR3 DNA sequence: TGTGCCACCAGCAGAGATTTGCAGTCTGAAGCTTTCTTT.

This chain joins TRBV24-1 and TRBJ1-5, with a tentative D call TRBD1 (6 bases). The CDR3 has 15 amino acids. Between the trimmed V and J ends, which lost 6 bases and 3 bases, there was a span of 14 bases. The germline gives CDR1 KGHDR, CDR2 SFDVKD. The DNA for the CDR3 is TGTGCCACCAGTACGCCAGGGGCCGCCAATCAGCCCCAGCATTTT. This translates into CATSTPGAANQPQHF.

V and J are TRBV9 and TRBJ1-1; maybe TRBD1 (5 bases). Germline V lookup: CDR1 SGDLS, CDR2 YYNGEE. Trimming cost V 7 bases and J 5 bases, with 12 bases left between them. The CDR3 runs 12 residues. Here the CDR3 DNA reads TGTGCCAGCGGGTCTGGGGCAACTGAAGCTTTCTTT. Translating it yields CASGSGATEAFF.

The chain joins TRBV10-3 to TRBJ1-1; 8 bases agree with TRBD1. Losses at the gene ends were 11 bases for V and 4 bases for J; bases not matched to a gene: 12. CDR3 length: 14 amino acids. Germline CDR1 ENHRY, CDR2 SYGVKD. The CDR3 nucleotides read TGTGCCTCCAGGGGGCAGGGGGCCAGCACTGAAGCTTTCTTT. Translated, it gives CASRGQGASTEAFF.

This clone was seen a handful of times. The V call is TRBV3-1 (or the pseudogene TRBV3-2), the J call TRBJ2-5; TRBD2 matches at 9 bases. The V gene end was trimmed by 5 bases and the J gene end by 6 bases; junction bases not matched to a gene: 7. The CDR3 runs 14 residues. The V gene's germline CDR1 is LGHDT and CDR2 YNNKEL (reference sequence). The CDR3 DNA reads TGTGCCAGCAGCGCGGCGGGGGGGAAGAAGACCCAGTACTTC. Translating it yields CASSAAGGKKTQYF.

This clone occurred a few times. The J gene is TRBJ2-4, the V gene TRBV21-1; the table's D gene call, TRBD1, was not cross checked with the DNA. TRBV21-1 is listed as a pseudogene. This CDR3 region has 14 residues. The CDR3 nucleotides are TGTGCCAGCAGTCAAAGGTTAAAGGGGAACATTCAGTACTTC. Translating gives CASSQRLKGNIQYF.

This chain uses TRBV18 with TRBJ2-1; TRBD1 matches at 12 bases. From germline, CDR1 is KGHSH and CDR2 LQKENI. The CDR3 is 16 residues long. Trimming took 3 bases from V and 7 from J; bases not matched to a gene: 7. CDR3 amino acids: CASSPGQGASGNEQFF. DNA for the CDR3: TGTGCCAGCTCACCGGGACAGGGGGCTTCGGGTAATGAGCAGTTCTTC.

This chain joins TRBV7-9 and TRBJ1-4, with 8 bases that match TRBD1. With V trimmed by 5 bases and J by 11 bases, 16 bases remained unmatched. This CDR3 comprises 16 residues. Germline CDR1 and CDR2: SEHNR and FQNEAQ (reference sequence). CDR3 amino acids: CASSQVQGQEMGKLFF. In DNA, the CDR3 is TGTGCCAGCAGCCAAGTACAGGGACAGGAGATGGGGAAACTGTTTTTT.

The V gene is TRBV2, the J gene TRBJ2-2; TRBD1 matches at 9 bases. Per the germline V gene, CDR1 is SNHLY and CDR2 is FYNNEI. After removal of 10 bases from V and 8 bases from J, the junction contained 11 bases not matched to a gene. The CDR3 is 14 amino acids. For the CDR3, the DNA is TGTGCCACCACCGGGACAGGGAGTACTGGGGAGCTGTTTTTT. It yields the protein CATTGTGSTGELFF. Complete variable domain (other parts from reference TRBV2 and TRBJ2-2): EPEVTQTPSHQVTQMGQEVILRCVPISNHLYFYWYRQILGQKVEFLVSFYNNEISEKSEIFDDQFSVERPDGSNFTLKIRSTKLEDSAMYFCATTGTGSTGELFFGEGSRLTVL.

The rearrangement uses TRBV7-9 and TRBJ1-5; D is ambiguous. The CDR3 loop spans 12 amino acids. Trimming removed 5 bases from V and 7 bases from J, with 9 bases in between. The germline V gene encodes CDR1 SEHNR and CDR2 FQNEAQ (reference sequence). CDR3 DNA sequence: TGTGCCAGCAGCCTCGCGGGGCAGCCCCAGCATTTT. This gives the protein CASSLAGQPQHF.

J is TRBJ2-7 and V is TRBV29-1, with 9 nucleotides matching TRBD1. CDR1 and CDR2 from the germline V gene are SQVTM and ANQGSEA. CDR3 length: 12 residues. V shed 6 bases and J 10 bases; nucleotides not matched to a gene: 10. The CDR3 loop is CSVEGQGNPQYF. The CDR3 DNA sequence: TGCAGCGTCGAGGGACAGGGAAACCCTCAGTACTTC.

The rearrangement links TRBV7-3 to TRBJ2-1, with D maybe TRBD1 (6 bases). Germline CDR1 reads SGHTA; CDR2 reads FQGTGA. The V gene lost 3 bases and the J gene lost 11 bases, with 8 bases spanning the gap. CDR3 length: 11 residues. The CDR3, as DNA: TGTGCCAGCAGCTTGACAGGCAAGCAGTTCTTC. It specifies CASSLTGKQFF.

This rearrangement joins TRBV18 to TRBJ1-1; D is ambiguous. The CDR3 runs 14 residues. V dropped 2 bases and J dropped 2 bases, with 9 bases sitting between them. Germline-derived CDR1 and CDR2 are KGHSH and LQKENI. CDR3: CASSPGAANTEAFF. The CDR3, as DNA: TGTGCCAGCTCACCAGGAGCAGCCAACACTGAAGCTTTCTTT.

The chain is built from TRBV7-3 and TRBJ2-3, with 14 nucleotides matching TRBD2. The junction had 6 bases not matched to a gene; V was cut back by 5 bases and J by 5 bases. The CDR3 is made up of 16 amino acids. Per the germline V gene, CDR1 is SGHTA and CDR2 is FQGTGA. The chain's CDR3 is CASSAGLAGAGDTQYF. The CDR3 region has the DNA TGTGCCAGCAGCGCGGGACTAGCGGGGGCCGGAGATACGCAGTATTTT.

The chain employs TRBV9 and TRBJ1-2; TRBD1 aligns across 12 bases. V shed 3 bases and J 5 bases; nucleotides not matched to a gene: 8. Looked up from germline, CDR1 is SGDLS and CDR2 is YYNGEE. The CDR3 has 16 residues. The CDR3 loop is CASSAPGQGAKYGYTF. The CDR3 nucleotides are TGTGCCAGCAGCGCACCGGGACAGGGGGCGAAGTATGGCTACACCTTC.

V is TRBV6-5 and J is TRBJ1-2; no clear D. Germline CDR1 and CDR2: MNHEY and SVGAGI. This CDR3 comprises 16 residues. Between the trimmed V and J ends, which lost 4 bases and 8 bases, there was a span of 23 bases. The CDR3 coding sequence is TGTGCCAGCAGTTTGTCAGTCGGATCGAGCGCTACAGGCTACACCTTC. It encodes CASSLSVGSSATGYTF.

The CDR3 sequence: CASSPTGSGANVLTF. CDR3 in DNA: TGTGCCAGCAGTCCAACAGGGTCCGGGGCCAACGTCCTGACTTTC. V usage is TRBV27 and J usage is TRBJ2-6, with TRBD1 as a possible D gene (6 bases). Deletions cut 5 bases from V and 4 bases from J, with 12 bases between. Germline V lookup: CDR1 MNHEY, CDR2 SMNVEV (reference sequence). This CDR3 region has 15 residues.

The chain carries TRBV5-1 and TRBJ2-7, with 9 positions matching TRBD1. Losses at the gene ends were 7 bases for V and 0 bases for J; bases not matched to a gene: 26. There are 21 residues in the CDR3. Looked up from germline, CDR1 is SGHRS and CDR2 is YFSETQ. The chain's CDR3 is CASSPRPRWTGATLSSYEQYF. The DNA for the CDR3 is TGCGCCAGCTCTCCACGCCCAAGATGGACAGGGGCTACCCTAAGCTCCTACGAGCAGTACTTC.

This chain joins TRBV7-9 and TRBJ1-1; the D gene is possibly TRBD1 (5 bases). The CDR3 consists of 14 residues. V was cut by 5 bases and J by 6 bases, with 16 bases left in between. Germline loops: CDR1 SEHNR, CDR2 FQNEAQ (reference sequence). The CDR3 reads CASSRVGDWAEAFF. DNA for the CDR3: TGTGCCAGCAGCCGGGTTGGGGACTGGGCTGAAGCTTTCTTT. Together with reference TRBV7-9 and TRBJ1-1, the CDR3 gives the full variable domain: DTGVSQNPRHKITKRGQNVTFRCDPISEHNRLYWYRQTLGQGPEFLTYFQNEAQLEKSRLLSDRFSAERPKGSFSTLEIQRTEQGDSAMYLCASSRVGDWAEAFFGQGTRLTVV.

In its sample, this clone was seen once. The rearrangement uses TRBV12-3 or TRBV12-4 and TRBJ1-1; possibly TRBD1 for D (6 bases). V lost 5 bases and J lost 7, with 14 bases in between. The CDR3 covers 13 residues. CDR3 loop: CASSPTGHFEAFF. The DNA of the CDR3 is TGTGCCAGCAGTCCGACGGGACATTTTGAAGCTTTCTTT.